This T cell receptor beta chain derives from a study of blood T cell repertoires in COVID-19. This clone was counted between two and nine times. Looked up from germline, CDR1 is MGHRA and CDR2 is YSYEKL. V lost 1 base to trimming and J lost 4 bases, with 10 bases between them. The CDR3 runs 14 residues. Here immunoSEQ multiplex PCR was the method, and the copy in TCRdb shows in-frame clones only, minus some. The sample shows roughly 100,000 clones, roughly 80% of them seen only once. The clonotype originates from a woman older than 75 with acute or convalescent COVID-19. This chain uses TRBV4-1 with TRBJ1-1; D is ambiguous. Sequencing input: peripheral blood. CDR3 loop: CASSQGALSTEAFF. CDR3 nucleotide sequence: TGCGCCAGCAGCCAAGGGGCCTTAAGCACTGAAGCTTTCTTT.